A single TCR beta chain is shown here with its context. This entry belongs to a study of T cell responses to AZD1222 COVID-19 vaccine. The table came from immunoSEQ multiplex PCR; TCRdb's copy has only in-frame clones and leaves some out. This sample carries around 100,000 clones, around 87% of them seen once, and the ten largest clones take 4% to 4.5%. From germline, CDR1 is SEHNR and CDR2 FQNEAQ (reference sequence). The CDR3 runs to 14 residues. Trimming cost V 7 bases and J 8 bases, with 15 bases left between them. This TCR was recovered from an adult in good health. This sample comprised peripheral blood, obtained on day 0 of MenACWY control vaccination. The chain uses TRBV7-9 and TRBJ1-6; D is undetermined. CDR3 region: CASKKPAVYSPLHF. CDR3 sequence (DNA): TGTGCCAGCAAGAAACCGGCGGTATATTCACCCCTCCACTTT.